A selection of T cell receptor beta chains follows, all from one sample in a study of blood T cell repertoires in COVID-19. The protocol was immunoSEQ multiplex PCR, while the TCRdb copy is restricted to in-frame clones and leaves out a portion. Of 200,000 to 300,000 clones listed, 70% to 90% were seen once; the top ten hold 3.5% to 4.5%. The sequenced sample consisted of peripheral blood. Receptors were obtained from a woman aged 40 to 50 with acute or convalescent COVID-19. CDR3s include the opening cysteine and the closing phenylalanine or tryptophan. The D gene is left open where the match is weak. A row's size may be missing; if present it is once, few, many or a size class.

clone_size	j_call	d_call	v_call	cdr3_aa	cdr3_nt
NA	TRBJ1-3	NA	TRBV6-5	CASSYFGTSSGNTIYF	TGTGCCAGCAGTTACTTCGGGACTTCCTCTGGAAACACCATATATTTT
NA	TRBJ1-2	TRBD1	TRBV5-5	CASSPDLPGQAYGYTF	TGTGCCAGCAGCCCCGATCTCCCGGGACAGGCCTATGGCTACACCTTC
NA	TRBJ1-3	NA	TRBV6-5	CASRSRGHSGNTIYF	TGTGCCAGCAGGTCGCGGGGCCACTCTGGAAACACCATATATTTT
NA	TRBJ1-2	NA	TRBV28	CASSSPVRVIAGYTF	TGTGCCAGCAGTTCCCCCGTCAGGGTTATTGCAGGCTACACCTTC
NA	TRBJ1-4	TRBD1	TRBV6-1	CASSGWTGPLNEKLFF	TGTGCCAGCAGTGGATGGACAGGGCCCCTTAATGAAAAACTGTTTTTT
NA	TRBJ1-1	TRBD1	TRBV7-3	CASSTRGATEAFF	TGTGCCAGCAGCACCAGGGGGGCTACTGAAGCTTTCTTT
NA	TRBJ2-4	NA	TRBV30	CAWSSGQGQNIQYF	TGTGCCTGGAGCTCTGGGCAGGGGCAAAACATTCAGTACTTC
NA	TRBJ1-5	NA	TRBV7-2	CASSLVQGDQPQHF	TGTGCCAGCAGCTTAGTTCAGGGCGACCAGCCCCAGCATTTT
NA	TRBJ2-1	TRBD2	TRBV10-3	CATLRTGASGEYNEQFF	TGTGCCACCCTGAGGACGGGGGCTAGCGGGGAATACAATGAGCAGTTCTTC
NA	TRBJ1-2	TRBD1	TRBV3-1/TRBV3-2	CASSQSLTGGDYGYTF	TGTGCCAGCAGCCAATCCTTAACAGGGGGCGACTATGGCTACACCTTC
NA	TRBJ1-2	NA	TRBV3-1/TRBV3-2	CASSQEGEANYGYTF	TGTGCCAGCAGCCAAGAAGGGGAGGCTAACTATGGCTACACCTTC
NA	TRBJ1-2	NA	TRBV27	CASSLGGDGYTF	TGTGCCAGCAGTTTAGGCGGAGATGGCTACACCTTC
NA	TRBJ1-5	TRBD1	TRBV18	CASSRTGGHQPQHF	TGTGCCAGCTCACGGACAGGGGGCCATCAGCCCCAGCATTTT
once	TRBJ2-3	NA	TRBV4-1	CASSLYRGDTDTQYF	TGCGCCAGCAGCCTGTACCGCGGGGACACAGATACGCAGTATTTT
NA	TRBJ2-3	TRBD2	TRBV9	CASSRGQRGGRLDTQYF	TGTGCCAGCAGCAGAGGACAGCGGGGGGGCCGGCTTGATACGCAGTATTTT
NA	TRBJ1-6	TRBD1	TRBV2	CASGQAHTTYNSPLHF	TGTGCCAGCGGACAGGCGCACACCACTTATAATTCACCCCTCCACTTT
NA	TRBJ1-5	NA	TRBV18	CASSPPNSNQPQHF	TGTGCCAGCTCACCCCCTAATAGCAATCAGCCCCAGCATTTT
NA	TRBJ1-1	NA	TRBV2	CASSEFEGEGAFF	TGTGCCAGCAGTGAATTTGAAGGGGAGGGAGCTTTCTTT
NA	TRBJ1-1	TRBD1	TRBV6-6	CASSPGTGGTEAFF	TGTGCCAGCAGCCCTGGGACAGGGGGCACTGAAGCTTTCTTT
NA	TRBJ2-3	TRBD2	TRBV11-2	CASSLGDYSTDTQYF	TGTGCCAGCAGCTTGGGGGACTACAGCACAGATACGCAGTATTTT
NA	TRBJ1-4	NA	TRBV24-1	CATSITGGSTNEKLFF	TGTGCCACCAGTATAACGGGGGGCTCAACTAATGAAAAACTGTTTTTT
NA	TRBJ1-5	NA	TRBV7-8	CASSLRSTGQPQHF	TGTGCCAGCAGCTTACGGTCTACGGGTCAGCCCCAGCATTTT
NA	TRBJ1-5	TRBD1	TRBV10-3	CAIRGQAGSQPQHF	TGTGCCATCCGGGGACAGGCCGGGAGTCAGCCCCAGCATTTT
NA	TRBJ1-2	TRBD1	TRBV12-3/TRBV12-4	CASSPTGEYGYTF	TGTGCCAGCAGCCCTACAGGGGAATATGGCTACACCTTC
NA	TRBJ2-1	TRBD2	TRBV27	CASSFRSSGGYNEQFF	TGTGCCAGCAGCTTCCGGTCTAGCGGGGGTTACAATGAGCAGTTCTTC
NA	TRBJ2-2	NA	TRBV7-2	CASERYLDTGELFF	TGTGCCAGCGAGCGTTACTTAGACACCGGGGAGCTGTTTTTT
NA	TRBJ2-3	TRBD2	TRBV5-1	CASSLGGGRLGDTQYF	TGCGCCAGCAGCTTGGGCGGGGGGCGCCTTGGGGATACGCAGTATTTT
NA	TRBJ2-4	NA	TRBV24-1	CATAGAGFENIQYF	TGTGCCACCGCGGGGGCAGGGTTCGAAAACATTCAGTACTTC
NA	TRBJ2-6	TRBD1	TRBV9	CASSHGTGKISGANVLTF	TGTGCCAGCAGCCACGGGACAGGGAAAATCTCTGGGGCCAACGTCCTGACTTTC
NA	TRBJ1-2	TRBD1	TRBV9	CASSQSGDRVFRRYTF	TGTGCCAGCAGCCAGAGCGGGGACAGGGTCTTTCGGCGCTACACCTTC
NA	TRBJ1-5	NA	TRBV4-2	CASSQGLEPQPQHF	TGTGCCAGCAGCCAAGGGCTGGAGCCTCAGCCCCAGCATTTT
once	TRBJ1-6	NA	TRBV10-3	CAISERGYNSPLHF	TGTGCCATCAGTGAGCGGGGTTATAATTCACCCCTCCACTTT
NA	TRBJ2-1	TRBD2	TRBV5-4	CASSLVPSGDYNEQFF	TGTGCCAGCAGCTTGGTTCCTAGCGGGGACTACAATGAGCAGTTCTTC
NA	TRBJ1-5	NA	TRBV25-1	CASSEWTVNQPQHF	TGTGCCAGCAGTGAATGGACAGTCAATCAGCCCCAGCATTTT
NA	TRBJ2-3	NA	TRBV5-1	CASSLVDQAIDTQYF	TGCGCCAGCAGCTTGGTTGACCAAGCGATAGATACGCAGTATTTT
NA	TRBJ1-6	TRBD1	TRBV2	CASSVTGGSPLHF	TGTGCCAGCAGTGTGACAGGGGGTTCACCCCTCCACTTT
NA	TRBJ2-1	TRBD2	TRBV3-1/TRBV3-2	CASSPSGGAYNEQFF	TGTGCCAGCAGCCCGAGCGGGGGGGCCTACAATGAGCAGTTCTTC
NA	TRBJ1-1	NA	TRBV2	CASRGRGDTEAFF	TGTGCCAGCAGGGGCCGGGGGGACACTGAAGCTTTCTTT
NA	TRBJ1-1	TRBD1	TRBV28	CASQGARVTEAFF	TGTGCCAGCCAGGGGGCGCGGGTCACTGAAGCTTTCTTT
NA	TRBJ1-1	NA	TRBV7-8	CASSSVAGGHTEAFF	TGTGCCAGCAGCTCTGTAGCGGGGGGGCACACTGAAGCTTTCTTT
NA	TRBJ1-3	NA	TRBV7-9	CASSLVRTATGNTIYF	TGTGCCAGCAGCTTAGTCCGGACAGCAACTGGAAACACCATATATTTT
NA	TRBJ1-5	TRBD1	TRBV29-1	CSVGDRTGPQHF	TGCAGCGTGGGGGACAGGACGGGTCCCCAGCATTTT
NA	TRBJ2-5	NA	TRBV19	CASSIEGGMGIRHGRQETQYF	TGTGCCAGTAGTATAGAGGGTGGTATGGGTATACGACACGGTCGACAAGAGACCCAGTACTTC
NA	TRBJ1-5	NA	TRBV9	CASSGQGGQPQHF	TGTGCCAGCAGCGGGCAGGGAGGGCAGCCCCAGCATTTT